This T cell receptor beta chain was found in a study of blood T cell repertoires in COVID-19 (dated by TCRdb to about 2020). Study-wide context: Samples from collaborators originated in the United States, Italy and Spain and spanned both the acute and convalescent phases of COVID-19. The material from the prospective study consisted of cDNA or gDNA derived from T cells, B-cell-depleted T cells, or PBMCs. Deeply sampled blood TCRbeta repertoires from subjects exposed to, actively infected with, or recovered from COVID-19 were included in the dataset. The repertoires were made available in a free public database intended to serve as a resource for research on the immune response to SARS-CoV-2. The samples were drawn from two sources: the first 160 participants of the ongoing ImmuneRACE study, and over 950 subjects contributed by 6 global collaborators. Nearly every sample came with metadata listing a de-identified subject ID, COVID-19 status, age in years and sex. Where HLA class I and class II types were available, the types were taken from metadata supplied by the sample provider, not from assay-based typing.

TCRbeta CDR3 regions were amplified from genomic DNA using the immunoSEQ Assay, a bias-controlled multiplex PCR. Regarding the original processing steps: The number of nucleated cells in each sample was estimated from the amplification of reference gene primers within the assay. To quantify the absolute abundance of each unique TCRbeta CDR3 rearrangement, sequence reads were collapsed and filtered. For each sample, productive Simpson clonality was calculated by taking the square root of Simpson's diversity index across productive rearrangements. TCRdb took over this immuneACCESS table, retaining in-frame rearrangements with V and J assigned. Such tables are incomplete; in checked studies, under half of the missing clones stem from an unresolved V gene, and the remainder is unexplained. The DNA gave D and trimming, while V, J and clone size come from that table. The sample data list about 140,000 clones, and around 81% of these were observed just once. The ten top clones hold 6.2% of the sample.

The paper as a whole reports these results and caveats: How much clinical and demographic metadata was included differed by source and by participant, and the metadata was provided uncurated.

Concerning this clone: Its antigen remains unidentified. No quality values exist for individual bases; no much larger clone is one base distant.

CDR1 and CDR2 are read off the germline V gene (reference sequence) as LNHDA and SQIVND. The CDR3 has 12 amino acids, counting the end cysteine and phenylalanine. The sequence is cut down to CDR3 DNA, 36 bases in frame from base 1. V is shortened by 6 bases, J by 4 bases, and the region joining them spans 9 bases. In the prospective study, participants were about 18 to 100 years old, resided in around 25 geographic areas of the United States, and were enrolled through a virtual design. To assign participants to cohorts, the prospective study relied on clinical history that participants themselves reported in a screening survey and a study questionnaire. For ImmuneRACE Cohort 3, a participant was defined as recovered based on two consecutive negative NP/OP PCR tests, clearance by a healthcare professional, or resolution of symptoms. Mobile phlebotomists in the prospective study collected whole blood, serum and a nasopharyngeal or oropharyngeal swab from every participant. Additional blood draws and questionnaires over a 2-month period could optionally be provided by prospective study participants. Blood samples from the prospective study were shipped frozen or at room temperature prior to DNA extraction.

The chain is encoded by TRBV19 joined to TRBJ1-1; no D gene is confidently identified. Sequenced: PBMCs or T cells enriched from blood (not recorded which). The clonotype comes from a woman in her thirties or forties who had recovered from COVID-19. The CDR3: CASSRRGTEAFF. The base sequence is TGTGCCAGTAGCCGCCGGGGCACTGAAGCTTTCTTT.